The T cell receptor (beta chain) described here comes from a study of identical twins. TCRdb reanalysed the 5' RACE reads using MiXCR and keeps one entry per CDR3 protein. This sample has around 1.7 million distinct CDR3 sequences; less than 35% occur once, and the top ten carry around 0.3%. For this clonotype: Its antigen remains unidentified.

Overall study findings and caveats: Findings came from cross-sectional statistics, without long-term follow-up of donors.

Germline CDR1 and CDR2: SGHRS and YFSETQ. The V end was cut by 4 bases, the J end by 7 bases, with 12 bases between. The CDR3 contains 13 residues. The donor group consisted entirely of healthy Caucasians. V usage is TRBV5-1 and J usage is TRBJ2-1; D uncertain. Sequencing was done on a sample of cord blood. This clonotype was sampled from a newborn girl in good health. The CDR3 DNA sequence: TGCGCCAGCAGCCGGGTCCCGGCGAATGAGCAGTTCTTC. It is translated as CASSRVPANEQFF.